What follows are 26 T cell receptor beta chains derived from one specimen sequenced in a study of cytomegalovirus exposure and HLA in healthy donors. A multiplex PCR was run with 60 Vbeta primers and 13 Jbeta primers. The repertoire was sequenced with immunoSEQ multiplex PCR; TCRdb's copy has only in-frame clones and lacks some. The table shows fewer than 250,000 clones, with 70% to 90% occurring only once. What was sequenced was PBMCs. These receptor sequences come from a man between 25 and 39 years old in good health and CMV-seronegative.

The chain has TRBV4-3 and TRBJ1-2, with D possibly matching TRBD1 (6 bases). V was shortened by 3 bases and J by 7 bases, with 12 bases between the two germline ends. CDR1 and CDR2 from the germline V gene are LGHNA and YSLEER. This CDR3 has 13 amino acids. The DNA for the CDR3 is TGCGCCAGCAGCCAGAACAGGGAGGGTGGCTACACCTTC. This sequence encodes CASSQNREGGYTF.

CDR3 in DNA: TGTGCCAGCAGCCAGACTAGCGCCGAGCAGTACTTC. This codes for CASSQTSAEQYF. V and J are TRBV5-6 and TRBJ2-7; TRBD2 matches 8 bases. V shed 4 bases, J shed 6 bases, and the junction held 3 bases outside the gene matches. Germline V gene data show CDR1 as SGHDT and CDR2 as YYEEEE. This CDR3 is built from 12 residues.

The CDR3 is CASSQVGGGYQTDTQYF. In DNA, the CDR3 is TGCGCCAGCAGCCAAGTAGGCGGGGGGTATCAAACAGATACGCAGTATTTT. The chain carries TRBV4-1 and TRBJ2-3; 8 bases are shared with TRBD2. The germline V gene has CDR1 MGHRA and CDR2 YSYEKL. The CDR3 is made up of 17 amino acids. The ends lost 1 base at V and 3 bases at J; junction bases unmatched: 9.

This clone occurred many times. This sample also contains other DNA sequences that code for the same CDR3. The chain links TRBV6-1 to TRBJ2-7; 7 nucleotides line up with TRBD2. The CDR3 contains 15 residues. After removal of 1 base from V and 4 bases from J, the junction contained 7 bases not matched to a gene. The germline CDR1 and CDR2 sequences are MNHNS and SASEGT. The CDR3 loop reads CASSEGGGGEYEQYF. The CDR3 DNA sequence: TGTGCCAGCAGTGAAGGAGGTGGGGGGGAGTACGAGCAGTACTTC.

The chain has TRBV6-6 and TRBJ2-1; 9 nucleotides match TRBD2. Germline V gives CDR1 MNHNY, CDR2 SVGAGI (reference sequence). CDR3 length: 14 residues. The J segment lost 6 bases and the V segment lost 2 bases, leaving 2 bases of the junction unmatched. For the CDR3, the DNA is TGTGCCAGCAGTTACGGCGGGGGGGGCAATGAGCAGTTCTTC. Residues: CASSYGGGGNEQFF.

V is TRBV19 and J is TRBJ2-7, with D perhaps TRBD1 (7 bases). Trimming left V 3 bases short and J 2 bases short, with 17 bases between. CDR1 and CDR2 from the germline V gene are LNHDA and SQIVND (reference sequence). This CDR3 has 16 amino acids. The CDR3 here is CASSMGGRDSTYEQYF. The CDR3 nucleotides are TGTGCCAGTAGTATGGGAGGACGGGACAGTACCTACGAGCAGTACTTC.

This sequence joins TRBV6-6 and TRBJ1-1, with 7 nucleotides matching TRBD1. J was trimmed by 6 bases and V by 5 bases; bases with no gene match: 6. The CDR3 has 13 amino acids. CDR1 MNHNY and CDR2 SVGAGI come from the germline V gene (reference sequence). The CDR3 coding sequence is TGTGCCAGCAGTGAGGGGGCAATTTCTGAAGCTTTCTTT. Its translation: CASSEGAISEAFF.

This chain's CDR3 is CASSLAGTGRYEQYF. Here the CDR3 DNA reads TGTGCCAGCAGCTTAGCCGGGACAGGGAGGTACGAGCAGTACTTC. The rearrangement uses TRBV11-2 and TRBJ2-7; 9 bases map to TRBD1. Germline loops: CDR1 SGHAT, CDR2 FQNNGV. This CDR3 has 15 amino acids. V was clipped by 1 base and J by 4 bases; unmatched bases: 5.

The table lists this clone with a count of one. The chain has TRBV4-1 and TRBJ2-3; possible D gene TRBD1, 5 bases. Looked up from germline, CDR1 is MGHRA and CDR2 is YSYEKL. The CDR3 is made up of 14 amino acids. The V and J ends lost 7 bases and 0 bases respectively, with 11 bases between them. The CDR3 here is CASKGSYSTDTQYF. The CDR3 DNA follows: TGCGCCAGCAAGGGGTCCTATAGCACAGATACGCAGTATTTT.

The rearrangement joins TRBV28 to TRBJ2-1, with a tentative D call TRBD1 (5 bases). This CDR3 contains 15 residues. The ends were cut back, 6 bases at V and 1 base at J, with 13 bases in the middle. The germline gives CDR1 MDHEN, CDR2 SYDVKM. The DNA for the CDR3 is TGTGCCAGCAGAGAACAGGTAACGTCCTACAATGAGCAGTTCTTC. It is translated as CASREQVTSYNEQFF.

This sequence joins TRBV29-1 and TRBJ2-7, with unresolved D. Deletions cut 0 bases from V and 1 base from J, with 10 bases between. The germline CDR1 and CDR2 sequences are SQVTM and ANQGSEA. The CDR3 totals 14 residues. The CDR3 nucleotides are TGCAGCGTTGAAGATCCAGGTATTTCCTACGAGCAGTACTTC. This codes for CSVEDPGISYEQYF.

The genes are TRBV4-3 and TRBJ2-5, with 8 nucleotides matching TRBD2. Trimming cost V 1 base and J 5 bases; bases outside gene matches: 6. CDR3 length: 15 residues. Germline V gives CDR1 LGHNA, CDR2 YSLEER. The CDR3 protein is CASSQALGLGETQYF. For the CDR3, the DNA is TGCGCCAGCAGCCAAGCATTGGGACTAGGGGAGACCCAGTACTTC.

This chain uses TRBV28 with TRBJ2-7; D is perhaps TRBD2 (7 bases). Germline CDR1 reads MDHEN; CDR2 reads SYDVKM. Trimming removed 10 bases at V and 5 bases at J, with 18 bases between. The CDR3 consists of 13 residues. The DNA of the CDR3 is TGTGCCACCCTAAAGGGGGGGATCAACGAGCAGTACTTC. Protein: CATLKGGINEQYF.

The V and J genes are TRBV5-3 and TRBJ2-2; perhaps TRBD2 as D (6 bases). TRBV5-3 is an ORF, with its function uncertain. CDR3 length: 14 amino acids. The V gene lost 4 bases and the J gene lost 8 bases, with 15 bases spanning the gap. Here the CDR3 DNA reads TGTGCCAGAAGCCCTAAGGAGGGAGTGGGGGAGCTGTTTTTT. Translated: CARSPKEGVGELFF.

The CDR3 here is CASSLDFPGQQINYGYTF. The CDR3 bases are TGTGCCAGCAGCTTAGATTTTCCGGGACAGCAAATTAACTATGGCTACACCTTC. The chain couples TRBV11-3 to TRBJ1-2, with 7 bases aligning to TRBD1. CDR3 length: 18 amino acids. The V gene end was trimmed by 0 bases and the J gene end by 1 base; junction bases not matched to a gene: 11. Germline-derived CDR1 and CDR2 are SGHNT and YENEEA.

The chain uses TRBV5-6 and TRBJ1-2; 7 nucleotides line up with TRBD1. CDR1 is SGHDT and CDR2 is YYEEEE in the germline V gene. The CDR3 covers 14 residues. With 3 bases clipped from V and 4 bases from J, the junction kept 6 bases outside the gene matches. CDR3 sequence reads: CASSWDRLPYGYTF. The CDR3 DNA follows: TGTGCCAGCAGCTGGGACAGATTGCCCTATGGCTACACCTTC.

This chain connects TRBV27 to TRBJ2-7, with D possibly being TRBD2 (5 bases). The V and J ends lost 2 bases and 3 bases respectively, with 14 bases between them. Germline CDR1 MNHEY, CDR2 SMNVEV (reference sequence). This CDR3 has 15 residues. CDR3 amino acids: CASSLILAEGYEQYF. CDR3 nucleotides: TGTGCCAGCAGTTTAATCCTAGCTGAGGGCTACGAGCAGTACTTC.

The gene calls are TRBV9 and TRBJ1-2, with D perhaps matching TRBD1 (5 bases). V lost 0 bases and J lost 8, with 14 bases in between. The CDR3 sequence is 14 residues long. Germline loops: CDR1 SGDLS, CDR2 YYNGEE. CDR3 sequence (DNA): TGTGCCAGCAGCGTAGAGGCGGGGCTGGGGGGCTACACCTTC. This translates into CASSVEAGLGGYTF.

The rearrangement joins TRBV18 to TRBJ1-2; possibly TRBD1 for D (6 bases). This CDR3 is built from 13 residues. Germline V gene sequence: CDR1 KGHSH, CDR2 LQKENI. Trimming took off 1 base at V and 6 bases at J, with 9 bases between the two ends. Written as DNA, the CDR3 is TGTGCCAGCTCACCACGCAAGGGGGATGGCTACACCTTC. Translated, it gives CASSPRKGDGYTF.

The chain carries TRBV9 and TRBJ2-7; tentative D call: TRBD2 (5 bases). Germline values: CDR1 SGDLS, CDR2 YYNGEE. This CDR3 is 14 amino acids long. Trimming took off 3 bases at V and 8 bases at J, with 18 bases between the two ends. This CDR3 is CASSASGNSVQQYF. In DNA, the CDR3 is TGTGCCAGCAGCGCATCCGGGAACAGCGTCCAGCAGTACTTC.

The V and J genes are TRBV5-1 and TRBJ1-1; no firm D call. Germline CDR1 is SGHRS and CDR2 is YFSETQ. The CDR3 is made up of 14 amino acids. V lost 0 bases, J lost 1 base, and 7 bases lay in between. The CDR3 DNA sequence: TGCGCCAGCAGCTTGGCCTACAGGAACACTGAAGCTTTCTTT. Residues: CASSLAYRNTEAFF.

This clone was observed a few times. V is TRBV7-9 and J is TRBJ1-6, with TRBD1 identical over 8 bases. Trimming cost V 5 bases and J 15 bases; bases outside gene matches: 12. CDR3 length equals 14 residues. Germline loops: CDR1 SEHNR, CDR2 FQNEAQ (reference sequence). CDR3 residues: CASSTGTGVLGLHF. CDR3 in DNA: TGTGCCAGCAGCACCGGGACAGGAGTTCTAGGCCTCCACTTT. The full variable domain, its missing parts supplied by reference TRBV7-9 and TRBJ1-6, is DTGVSQNPRHKITKRGQNVTFRCDPISEHNRLYWYRQTLGQGPEFLTYFQNEAQLEKSRLLSDRFSAERPKGSFSTLEIQRTEQGDSAMYLCASSTGTGVLGLHFGNGTRLTVT.

The chain uses TRBV27 and TRBJ2-7; 7 bases are shared with TRBD2. Per the germline V gene, CDR1 is MNHEY and CDR2 is SMNVEV (reference sequence). This CDR3 has 14 residues. The ends lost 3 bases at V and 3 bases at J; junction bases unmatched: 5. The CDR3 DNA sequence: TGTGCCAGCAGTTTGGGGGGGGATAGCTACGAGCAGTACTTC. This codes for CASSLGGDSYEQYF.

The genes are TRBV5-1 and TRBJ2-2, with D possibly matching TRBD1 (6 bases). Trimming pared 2 bases from V and 0 bases from J, leaving 8 bases between. Germline CDR1 reads SGHRS; CDR2 reads YFSETQ. The CDR3 is 15 amino acids. For the CDR3, the DNA is TGCGCCAGCAGCTTTGGGACACCGAACACCGGGGAGCTGTTTTTT. Translation gives CASSFGTPNTGELFF.

This chain uses TRBV27 with TRBJ1-6; D unresolved. The germline V gene has CDR1 MNHEY and CDR2 SMNVEV (reference sequence). Trimming stripped 3 bases from V and 3 bases from J, with 12 bases between. The CDR3 is made up of 16 amino acids. The CDR3 sequence is CASSFGQSIYNSPLHF. CDR3 bases: TGTGCCAGCAGTTTTGGTCAGTCCATCTATAATTCACCCCTCCACTTT.

As concerns this clone: Different DNA sequences within this sample yield the same CDR3. This rearrangement joins TRBV5-8 to TRBJ2-5; a possible D gene is TRBD1 (6 bases). The CDR3 loop spans 15 amino acids. V lost 2 bases and J lost 6, with 17 bases in between. The germline V gene encodes CDR1 SGHTS and CDR2 YDEGEE. The CDR3 DNA is TGTGCCAGCAGCTTTGCGCGAGGGGGTTCGAAGACCCAGTACTTC. Residues: CASSFARGGSKTQYF.